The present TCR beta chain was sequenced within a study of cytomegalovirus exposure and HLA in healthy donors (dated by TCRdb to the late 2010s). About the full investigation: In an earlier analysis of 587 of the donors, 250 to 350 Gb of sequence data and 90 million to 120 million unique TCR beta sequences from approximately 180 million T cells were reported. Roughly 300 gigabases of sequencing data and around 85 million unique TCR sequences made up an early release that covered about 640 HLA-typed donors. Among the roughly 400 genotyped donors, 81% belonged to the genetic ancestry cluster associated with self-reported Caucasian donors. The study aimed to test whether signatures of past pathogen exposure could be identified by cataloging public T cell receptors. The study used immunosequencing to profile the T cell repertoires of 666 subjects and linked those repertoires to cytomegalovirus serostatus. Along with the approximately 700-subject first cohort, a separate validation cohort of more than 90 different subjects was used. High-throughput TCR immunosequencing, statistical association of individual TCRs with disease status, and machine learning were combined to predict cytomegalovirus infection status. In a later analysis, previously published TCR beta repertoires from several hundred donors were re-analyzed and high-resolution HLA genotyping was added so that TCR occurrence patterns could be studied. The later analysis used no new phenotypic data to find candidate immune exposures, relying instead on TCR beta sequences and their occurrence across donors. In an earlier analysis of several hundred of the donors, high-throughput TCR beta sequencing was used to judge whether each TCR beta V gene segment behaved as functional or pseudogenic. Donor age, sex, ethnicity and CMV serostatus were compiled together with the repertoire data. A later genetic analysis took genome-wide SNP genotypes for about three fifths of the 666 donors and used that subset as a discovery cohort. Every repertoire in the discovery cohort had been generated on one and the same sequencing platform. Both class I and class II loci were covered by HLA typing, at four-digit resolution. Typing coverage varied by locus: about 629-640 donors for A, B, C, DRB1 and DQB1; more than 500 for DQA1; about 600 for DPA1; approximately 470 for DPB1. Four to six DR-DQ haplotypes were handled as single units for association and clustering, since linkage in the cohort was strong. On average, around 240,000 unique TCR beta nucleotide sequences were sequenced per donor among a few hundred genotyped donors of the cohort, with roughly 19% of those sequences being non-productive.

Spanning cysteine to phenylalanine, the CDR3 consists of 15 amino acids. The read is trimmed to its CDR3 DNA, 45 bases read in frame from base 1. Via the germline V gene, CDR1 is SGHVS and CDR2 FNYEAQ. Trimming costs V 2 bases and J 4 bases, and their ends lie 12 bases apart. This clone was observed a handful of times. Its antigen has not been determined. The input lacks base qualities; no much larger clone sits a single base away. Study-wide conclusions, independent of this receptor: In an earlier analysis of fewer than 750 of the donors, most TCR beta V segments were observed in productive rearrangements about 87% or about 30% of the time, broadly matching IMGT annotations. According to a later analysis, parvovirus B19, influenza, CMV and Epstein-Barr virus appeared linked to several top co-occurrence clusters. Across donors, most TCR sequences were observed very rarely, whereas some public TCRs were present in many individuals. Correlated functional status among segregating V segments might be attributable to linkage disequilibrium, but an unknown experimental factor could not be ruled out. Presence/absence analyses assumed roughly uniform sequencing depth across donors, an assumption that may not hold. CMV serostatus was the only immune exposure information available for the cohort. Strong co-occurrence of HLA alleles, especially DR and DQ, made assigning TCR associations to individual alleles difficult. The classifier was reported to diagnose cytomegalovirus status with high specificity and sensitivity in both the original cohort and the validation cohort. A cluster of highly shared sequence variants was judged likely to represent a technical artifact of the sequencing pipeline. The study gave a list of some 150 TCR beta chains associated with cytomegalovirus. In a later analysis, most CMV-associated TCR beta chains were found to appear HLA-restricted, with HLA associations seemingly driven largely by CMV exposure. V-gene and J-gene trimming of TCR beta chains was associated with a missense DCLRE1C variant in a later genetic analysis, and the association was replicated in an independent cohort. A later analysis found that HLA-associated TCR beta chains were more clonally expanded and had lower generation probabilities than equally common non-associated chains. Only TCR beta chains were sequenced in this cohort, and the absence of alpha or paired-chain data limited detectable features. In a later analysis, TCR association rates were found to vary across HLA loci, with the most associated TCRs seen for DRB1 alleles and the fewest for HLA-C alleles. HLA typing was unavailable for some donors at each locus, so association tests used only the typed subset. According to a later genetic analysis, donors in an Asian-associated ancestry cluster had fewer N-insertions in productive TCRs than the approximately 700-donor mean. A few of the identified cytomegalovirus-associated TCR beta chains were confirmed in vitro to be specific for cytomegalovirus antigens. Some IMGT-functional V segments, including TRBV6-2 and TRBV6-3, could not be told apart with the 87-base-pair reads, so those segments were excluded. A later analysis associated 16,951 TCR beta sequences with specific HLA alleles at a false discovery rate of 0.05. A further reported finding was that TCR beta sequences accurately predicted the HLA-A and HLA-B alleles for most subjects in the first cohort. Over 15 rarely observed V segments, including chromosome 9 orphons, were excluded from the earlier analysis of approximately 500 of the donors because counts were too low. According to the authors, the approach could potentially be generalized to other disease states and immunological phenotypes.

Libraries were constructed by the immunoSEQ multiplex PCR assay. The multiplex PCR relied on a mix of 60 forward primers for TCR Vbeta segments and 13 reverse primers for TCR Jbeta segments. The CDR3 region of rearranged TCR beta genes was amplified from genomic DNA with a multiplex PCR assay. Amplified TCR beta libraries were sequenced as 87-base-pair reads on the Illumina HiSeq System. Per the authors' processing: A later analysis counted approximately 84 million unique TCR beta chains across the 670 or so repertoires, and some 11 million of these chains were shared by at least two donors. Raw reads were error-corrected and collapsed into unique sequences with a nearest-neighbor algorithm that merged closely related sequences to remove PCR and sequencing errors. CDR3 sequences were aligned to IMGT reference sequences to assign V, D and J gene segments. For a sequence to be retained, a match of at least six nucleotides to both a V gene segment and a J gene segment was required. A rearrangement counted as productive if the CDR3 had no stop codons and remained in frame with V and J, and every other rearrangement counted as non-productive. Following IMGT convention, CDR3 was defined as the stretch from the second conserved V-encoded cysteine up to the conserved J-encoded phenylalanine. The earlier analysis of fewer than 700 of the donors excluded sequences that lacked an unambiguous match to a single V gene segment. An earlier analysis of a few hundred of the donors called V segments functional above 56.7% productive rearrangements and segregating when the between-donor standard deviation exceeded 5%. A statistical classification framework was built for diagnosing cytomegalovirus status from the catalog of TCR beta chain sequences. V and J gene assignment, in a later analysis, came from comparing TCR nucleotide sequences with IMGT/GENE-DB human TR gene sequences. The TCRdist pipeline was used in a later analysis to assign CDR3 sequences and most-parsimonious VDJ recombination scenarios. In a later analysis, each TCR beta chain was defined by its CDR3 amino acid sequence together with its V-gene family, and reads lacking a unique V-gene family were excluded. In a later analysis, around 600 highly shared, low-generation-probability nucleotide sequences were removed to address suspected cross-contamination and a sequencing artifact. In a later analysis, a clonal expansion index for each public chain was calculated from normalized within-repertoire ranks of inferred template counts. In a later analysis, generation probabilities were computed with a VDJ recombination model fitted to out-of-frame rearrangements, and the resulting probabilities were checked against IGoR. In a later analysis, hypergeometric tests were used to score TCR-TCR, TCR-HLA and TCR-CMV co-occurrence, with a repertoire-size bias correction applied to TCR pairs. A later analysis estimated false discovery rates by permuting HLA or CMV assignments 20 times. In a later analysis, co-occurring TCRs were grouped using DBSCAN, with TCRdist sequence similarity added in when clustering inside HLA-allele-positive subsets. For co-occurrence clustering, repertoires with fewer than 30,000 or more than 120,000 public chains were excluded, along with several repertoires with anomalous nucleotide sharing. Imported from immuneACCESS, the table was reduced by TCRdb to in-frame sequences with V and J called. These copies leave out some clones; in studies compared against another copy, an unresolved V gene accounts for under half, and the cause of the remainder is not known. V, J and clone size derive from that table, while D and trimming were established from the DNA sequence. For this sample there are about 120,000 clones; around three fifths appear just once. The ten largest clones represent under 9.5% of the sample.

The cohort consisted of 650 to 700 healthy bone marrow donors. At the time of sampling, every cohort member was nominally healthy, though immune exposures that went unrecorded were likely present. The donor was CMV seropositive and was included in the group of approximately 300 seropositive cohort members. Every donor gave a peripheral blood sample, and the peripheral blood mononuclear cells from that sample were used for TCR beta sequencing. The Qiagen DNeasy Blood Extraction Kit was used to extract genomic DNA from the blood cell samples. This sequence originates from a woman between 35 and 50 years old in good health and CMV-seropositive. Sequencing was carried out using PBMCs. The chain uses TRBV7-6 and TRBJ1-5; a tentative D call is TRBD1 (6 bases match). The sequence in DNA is TGTGCCAGCAGCTTAATGGCAGGGGCGAATCAGCCCCAGCATTTT. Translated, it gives CASSLMAGANQPQHF.